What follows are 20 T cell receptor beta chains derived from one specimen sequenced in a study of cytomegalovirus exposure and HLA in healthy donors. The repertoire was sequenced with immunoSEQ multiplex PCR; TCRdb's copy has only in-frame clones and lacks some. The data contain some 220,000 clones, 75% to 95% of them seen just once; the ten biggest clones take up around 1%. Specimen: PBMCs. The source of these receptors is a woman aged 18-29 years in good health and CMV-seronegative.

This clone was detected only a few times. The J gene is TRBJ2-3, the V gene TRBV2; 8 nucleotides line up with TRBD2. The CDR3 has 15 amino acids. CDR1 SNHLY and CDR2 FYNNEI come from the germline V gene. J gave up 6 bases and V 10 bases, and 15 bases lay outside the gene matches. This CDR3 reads CATRKGLVGMDTQYF. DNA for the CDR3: TGTGCCACCCGAAAGGGACTAGTGGGGATGGATACGCAGTATTTT.

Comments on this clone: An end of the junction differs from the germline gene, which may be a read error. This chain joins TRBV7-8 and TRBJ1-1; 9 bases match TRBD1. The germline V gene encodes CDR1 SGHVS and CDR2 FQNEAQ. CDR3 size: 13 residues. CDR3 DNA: TGTGCCAGCAGCTATAGAGGGGGACAGGGTGGGAGTTTT. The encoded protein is CASSYRGGQGGSF.

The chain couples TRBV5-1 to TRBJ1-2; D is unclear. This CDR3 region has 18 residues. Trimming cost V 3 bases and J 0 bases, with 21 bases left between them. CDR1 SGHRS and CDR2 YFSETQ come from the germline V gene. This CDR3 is CASSSPPPTENANYGYTF. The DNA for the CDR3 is TGCGCCAGCAGCTCTCCCCCCCCAACAGAGAATGCTAACTATGGCTACACCTTC.

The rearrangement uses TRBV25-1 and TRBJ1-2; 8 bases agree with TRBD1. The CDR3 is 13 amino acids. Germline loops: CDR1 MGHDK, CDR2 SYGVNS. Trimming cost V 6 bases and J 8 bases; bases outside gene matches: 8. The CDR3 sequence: CASSTRTGYGYTF. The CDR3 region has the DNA TGTGCCAGCAGCACACGGACAGGGTACGGCTACACCTTC.

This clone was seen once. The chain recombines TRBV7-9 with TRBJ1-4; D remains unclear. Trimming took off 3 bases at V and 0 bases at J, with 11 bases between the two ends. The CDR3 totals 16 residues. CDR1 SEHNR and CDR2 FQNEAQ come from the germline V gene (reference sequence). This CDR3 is CASSFAAASTNEKLFF. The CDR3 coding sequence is TGTGCCAGCAGCTTTGCCGCGGCATCAACTAATGAAAAACTGTTTTTT. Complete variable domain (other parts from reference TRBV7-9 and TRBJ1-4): DTGVSQNPRHKITKRGQNVTFRCDPISEHNRLYWYRQTLGQGPEFLTYFQNEAQLEKSRLLSDRFSAERPKGSFSTLEIQRTEQGDSAMYLCASSFAAASTNEKLFFGSGTQLSVL.

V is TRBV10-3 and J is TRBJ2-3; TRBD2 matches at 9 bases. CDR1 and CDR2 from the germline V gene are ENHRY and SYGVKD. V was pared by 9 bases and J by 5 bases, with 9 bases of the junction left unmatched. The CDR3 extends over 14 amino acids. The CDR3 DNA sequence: TGTGCCATGCGGGGGGGCGCGGGCGGAGATACGCAGTATTTT. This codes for CAMRGGAGGDTQYF.

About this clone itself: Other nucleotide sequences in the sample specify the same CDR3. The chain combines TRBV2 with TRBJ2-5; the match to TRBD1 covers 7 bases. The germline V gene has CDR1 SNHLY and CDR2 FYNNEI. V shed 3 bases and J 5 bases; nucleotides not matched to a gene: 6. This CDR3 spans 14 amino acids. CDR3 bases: TGTGCCAGCAGTGAGGGCAGAGGGGGCGAGACCCAGTACTTC. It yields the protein CASSEGRGGETQYF. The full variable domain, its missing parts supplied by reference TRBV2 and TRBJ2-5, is EPEVTQTPSHQVTQMGQEVILRCVPISNHLYFYWYRQILGQKVEFLVSFYNNEISEKSEIFDDQFSVERPDGSNFTLKIRSTKLEDSAMYFCASSEGRGGETQYFGPGTRLLVL.

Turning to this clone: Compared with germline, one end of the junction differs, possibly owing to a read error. CDR3: CASSLEPDRPPHF. The CDR3 nucleotides are TGTGCCAGCAGCTTAGAGCCCGACAGGCCCCCGCATTTT. The V call is TRBV11-3, the J call TRBJ1-5, with D possibly TRBD1 on 6 matching bases. Germline V lookup: CDR1 SGHNT, CDR2 YENEEA. This CDR3 region has 13 residues.

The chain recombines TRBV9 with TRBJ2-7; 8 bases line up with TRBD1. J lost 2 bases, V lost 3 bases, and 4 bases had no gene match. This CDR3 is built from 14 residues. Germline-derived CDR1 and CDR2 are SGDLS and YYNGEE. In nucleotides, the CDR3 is TGTGCCAGCAGCGCCCGGGACAGGCCCTACGAGCAGTACTTC. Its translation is CASSARDRPYEQYF.

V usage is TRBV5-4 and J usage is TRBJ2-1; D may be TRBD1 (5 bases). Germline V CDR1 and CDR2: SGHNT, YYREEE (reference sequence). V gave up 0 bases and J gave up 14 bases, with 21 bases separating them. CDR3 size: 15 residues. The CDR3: CASSLAQGTADWEFF. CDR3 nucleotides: TGTGCCAGCAGCTTGGCGCAGGGAACTGCTGATTGGGAGTTCTTC. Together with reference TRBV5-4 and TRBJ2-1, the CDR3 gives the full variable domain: ETGVTQSPTHLIKTRGQQVTLRCSSQSGHNTVSWYQQALGQGPQFIFQYYREEENGRGNFPPRFSGLQFPNYSSELNVNALELDDSALYLCASSLAQGTADWEFFGPGTRLTVL.

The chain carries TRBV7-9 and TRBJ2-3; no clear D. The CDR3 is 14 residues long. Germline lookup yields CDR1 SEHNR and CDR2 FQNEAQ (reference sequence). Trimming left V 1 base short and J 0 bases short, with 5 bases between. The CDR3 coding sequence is TGTGCCAGCAGCTTAGTTACTAGCACAGATACGCAGTATTTT. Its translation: CASSLVTSTDTQYF.

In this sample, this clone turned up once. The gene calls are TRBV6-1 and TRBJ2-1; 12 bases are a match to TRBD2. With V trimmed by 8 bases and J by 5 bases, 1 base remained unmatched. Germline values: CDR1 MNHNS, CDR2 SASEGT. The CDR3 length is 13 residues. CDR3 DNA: TGTGCCAGCCGACTAGCGGGGGACAATGAGCAGTTCTTC. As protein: CASRLAGDNEQFF.

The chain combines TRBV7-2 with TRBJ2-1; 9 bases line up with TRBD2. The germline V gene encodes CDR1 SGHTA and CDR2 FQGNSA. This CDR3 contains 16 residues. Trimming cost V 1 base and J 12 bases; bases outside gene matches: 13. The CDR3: CASSLGGKREAGGQFF. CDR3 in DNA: TGTGCCAGCAGCTTAGGAGGAAAGCGGGAGGCCGGAGGGCAGTTCTTC.

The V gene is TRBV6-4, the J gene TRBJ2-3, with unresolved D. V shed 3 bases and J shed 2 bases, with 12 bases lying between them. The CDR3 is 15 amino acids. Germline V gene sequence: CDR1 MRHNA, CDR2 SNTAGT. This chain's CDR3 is CASSDGWQVTDTQYF. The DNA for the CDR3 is TGTGCCAGCAGTGATGGATGGCAGGTCACAGATACGCAGTATTTT.

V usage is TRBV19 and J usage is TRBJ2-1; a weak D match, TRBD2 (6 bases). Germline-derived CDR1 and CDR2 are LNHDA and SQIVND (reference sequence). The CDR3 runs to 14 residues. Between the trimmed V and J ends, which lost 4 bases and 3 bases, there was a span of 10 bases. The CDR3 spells CASSSGAVYNEQFF. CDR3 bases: TGTGCCAGTAGTAGCGGGGCCGTCTACAATGAGCAGTTCTTC.

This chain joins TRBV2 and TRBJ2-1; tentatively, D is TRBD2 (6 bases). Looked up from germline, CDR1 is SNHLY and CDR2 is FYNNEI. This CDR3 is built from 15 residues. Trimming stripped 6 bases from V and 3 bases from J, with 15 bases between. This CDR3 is CASSRSGTDYNEQFF. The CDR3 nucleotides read TGTGCCAGCAGCCGATCCGGGACTGACTACAATGAGCAGTTCTTC.

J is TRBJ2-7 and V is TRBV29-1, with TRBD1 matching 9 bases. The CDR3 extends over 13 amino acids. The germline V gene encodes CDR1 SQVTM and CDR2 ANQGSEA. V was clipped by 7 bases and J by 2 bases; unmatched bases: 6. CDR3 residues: CSAGTGITYEQYF. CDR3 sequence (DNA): TGCAGCGCCGGGACAGGGATTACCTACGAGCAGTACTTC.

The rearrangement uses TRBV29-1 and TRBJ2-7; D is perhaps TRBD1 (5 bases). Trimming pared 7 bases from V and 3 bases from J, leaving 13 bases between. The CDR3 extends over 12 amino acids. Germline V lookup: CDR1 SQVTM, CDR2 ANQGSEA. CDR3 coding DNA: TGCAGCGGGGGCCTGAGAGGCTACGAGCAGTACTTC. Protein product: CSGGLRGYEQYF.

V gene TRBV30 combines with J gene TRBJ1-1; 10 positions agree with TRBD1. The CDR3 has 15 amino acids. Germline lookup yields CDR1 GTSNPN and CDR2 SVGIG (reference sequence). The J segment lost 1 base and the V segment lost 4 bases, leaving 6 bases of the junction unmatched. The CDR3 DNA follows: TGTGCCTGGACCCGGGACAGGGGTTCGAACACTGAAGCTTTCTTT. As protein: CAWTRDRGSNTEAFF.

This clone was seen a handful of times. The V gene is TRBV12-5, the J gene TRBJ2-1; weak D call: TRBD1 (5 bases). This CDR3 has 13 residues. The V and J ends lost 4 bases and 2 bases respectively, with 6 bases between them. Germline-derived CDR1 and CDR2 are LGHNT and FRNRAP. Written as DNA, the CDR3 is TGTGCTAGTGGTTCGGACACCTACAATGAGCAGTTCTTC. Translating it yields CASGSDTYNEQFF.